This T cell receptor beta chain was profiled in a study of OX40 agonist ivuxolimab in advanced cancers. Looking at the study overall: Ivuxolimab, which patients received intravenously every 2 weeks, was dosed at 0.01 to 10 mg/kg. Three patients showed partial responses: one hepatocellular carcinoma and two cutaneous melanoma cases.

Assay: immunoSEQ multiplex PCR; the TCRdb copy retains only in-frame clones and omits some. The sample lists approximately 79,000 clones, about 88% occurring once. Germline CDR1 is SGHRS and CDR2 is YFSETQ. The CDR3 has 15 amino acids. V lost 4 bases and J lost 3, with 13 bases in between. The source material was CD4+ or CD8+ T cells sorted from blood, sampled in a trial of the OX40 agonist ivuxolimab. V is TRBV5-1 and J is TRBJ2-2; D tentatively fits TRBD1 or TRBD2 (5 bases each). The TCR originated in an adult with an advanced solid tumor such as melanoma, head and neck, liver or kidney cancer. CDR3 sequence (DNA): TGCGCCAGCAGCCCGAGGGACGGAGACACCGGGGAGCTGTTTTTT. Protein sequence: CASSPRDGDTGELFF.